The clone carrying this T cell receptor beta chain was detected only once. This record comes from a study of blood T cell repertoires in COVID-19. Study information: Acute and convalescent COVID-19 samples came from the United States, Italy and Spain. T cells, B-cell-depleted T cells, or PBMCs provided the cDNA or gDNA that served as material.

V shed 6 bases and J shed 3 bases, with 15 bases lying between them. CDR3 size: 15 residues. CDR1 is MGHDK, CDR2 SYGVNS, per germline. Study processing details: Estimation of nucleated cell counts relied on the amplification of reference gene primers. The repertoire was sequenced with immunoSEQ multiplex PCR; TCRdb's copy has only in-frame clones and lacks some. D and trimming were read from the DNA, whereas the V and J calls and clone size are those reported in that table. In the table there are 120,000 or so clones, 87% of which are singletons. The chain carries TRBV25-1 and TRBJ1-3, with a tentative D call TRBD1 (6 bases). This sequence was found in a woman aged 70 to 79 with acute or convalescent COVID-19. The sample consisted of peripheral blood. The CDR3 DNA sequence: TGTGCCAGCAGGCAACAGGGTTGGCGTGGAAACACCATATATTTT. Translated, it gives CASRQQGWRGNTIYF.